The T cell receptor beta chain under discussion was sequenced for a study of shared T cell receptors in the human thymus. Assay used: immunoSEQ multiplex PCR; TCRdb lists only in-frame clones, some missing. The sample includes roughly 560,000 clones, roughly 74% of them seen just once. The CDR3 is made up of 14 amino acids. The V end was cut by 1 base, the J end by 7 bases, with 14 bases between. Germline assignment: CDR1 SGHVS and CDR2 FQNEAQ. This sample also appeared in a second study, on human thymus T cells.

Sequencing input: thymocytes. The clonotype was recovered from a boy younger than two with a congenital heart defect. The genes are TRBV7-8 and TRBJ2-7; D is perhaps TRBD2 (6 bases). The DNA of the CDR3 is TGTGCCAGCAGCTTAGAACTAGCCTCGGGGGAGCAGTACTTC. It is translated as CASSLELASGEQYF.